This T cell receptor beta chain is drawn from a study of OX40 agonist ivuxolimab in advanced cancers. At the level of the study: Three patients had partial responses: one hepatocellular carcinoma, two cutaneous melanoma.

Study observations and caveats: At 0.1 to 3.0 mg/kg, CD4+ and CD8+ blood T cells expanded clonally by week 6.

In regard to this clone: Its antigen remains unknown.

Only in-frame clones appear in the TCRdb table, and some are missing; sequencing was by immunoSEQ multiplex PCR. The top ten clones hold approximately 0.99% of a sample with 70,000 to 85,000 clones, about 88% of them seen once. The sample consisted of CD4+ or CD8+ T cells sorted from blood, taken in a trial of the OX40 agonist ivuxolimab. This clonotype originated in an adult with an advanced solid tumor such as melanoma, head and neck, liver or kidney cancer.

This CDR3 reads CASSGGREMGSYTQYF. In nucleotides, the CDR3 is TGCGCCAGCAGTGGAGGACGAGAGATGGGATCATATACGCAGTATTTT. This chain connects TRBV10-1 to TRBJ2-3, with unresolved D. This CDR3 has 16 residues. The germline V and J ends were trimmed by 4 bases and 7 bases, with 21 bases remaining between them. The germline V gene encodes CDR1 WNHNN and CDR2 SYGVQD (reference sequence).